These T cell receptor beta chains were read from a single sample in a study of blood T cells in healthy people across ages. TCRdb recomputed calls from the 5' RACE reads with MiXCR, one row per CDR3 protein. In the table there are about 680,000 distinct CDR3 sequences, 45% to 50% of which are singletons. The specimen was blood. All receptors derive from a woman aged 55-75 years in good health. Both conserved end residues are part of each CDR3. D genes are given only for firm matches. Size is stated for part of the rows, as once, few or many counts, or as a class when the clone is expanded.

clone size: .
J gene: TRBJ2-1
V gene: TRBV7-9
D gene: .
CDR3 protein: CASSARAPGEQFF
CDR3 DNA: TGTGCCAGCAGCGCCAGGGCGCCGGGCGAGCAGTTCTTC

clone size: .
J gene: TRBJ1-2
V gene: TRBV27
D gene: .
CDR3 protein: CASSLGQSPLLGYTF
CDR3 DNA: TGTGCCAGCAGTCTAGGACAGAGTCCCCTCCTTGGCTACACCTTC

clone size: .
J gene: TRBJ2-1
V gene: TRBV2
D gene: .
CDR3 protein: CASSEAKRGAGYNEQFF
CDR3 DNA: TGTGCCAGCAGTGAAGCGAAAAGGGGCGCAGGGTACAATGAGCAGTTCTTC

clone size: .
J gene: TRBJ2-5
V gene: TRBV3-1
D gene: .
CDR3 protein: CASSQDLVGTQYF
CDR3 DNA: TGTGCCAGCAGCCAAGACTTAGTGGGGACCCAGTACTTC

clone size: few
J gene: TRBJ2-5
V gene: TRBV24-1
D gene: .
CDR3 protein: CATSDLNQGNLETQYF
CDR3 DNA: TGTGCCACCAGTGATTTGAATCAGGGTAATTTGGAGACCCAGTACTTC

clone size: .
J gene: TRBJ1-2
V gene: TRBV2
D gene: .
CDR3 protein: CASNNNYGYTF
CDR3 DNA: TGTGCCAGCAATAATAACTATGGCTACACCTTC

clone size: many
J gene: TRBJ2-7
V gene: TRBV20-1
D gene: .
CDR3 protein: CSAMTGRGYEQYF
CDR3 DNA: TGCAGTGCTATGACAGGTCGAGGCTACGAGCAGTACTTC

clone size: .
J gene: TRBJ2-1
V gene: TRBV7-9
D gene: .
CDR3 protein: CASGRRTSVNNEQFF
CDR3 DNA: TGTGCCAGCGGCCGACGGACCAGCGTTAACAATGAGCAGTTCTTC

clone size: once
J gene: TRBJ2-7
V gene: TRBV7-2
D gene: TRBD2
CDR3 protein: CASSSKLREVRNEQYF
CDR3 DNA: TGTGCCAGCAGCTCCAAGTTGCGGGAGGTTCGGAACGAGCAGTACTTC

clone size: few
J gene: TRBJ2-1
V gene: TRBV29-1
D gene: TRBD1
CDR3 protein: CSGGQLGNEQFF
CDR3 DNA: TGCAGCGGGGGACAGCTAGGCAATGAGCAGTTCTTC

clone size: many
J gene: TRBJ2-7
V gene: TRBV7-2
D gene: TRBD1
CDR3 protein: CASSSGQGRYEQYF
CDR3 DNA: TGTGCCAGCAGTTCGGGACAGGGTAGATACGAGCAGTACTTC

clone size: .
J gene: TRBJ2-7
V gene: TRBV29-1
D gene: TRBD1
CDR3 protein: CSVTTGDEQYF
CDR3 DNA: TGCAGCGTAACCACAGGGGACGAGCAGTACTTC

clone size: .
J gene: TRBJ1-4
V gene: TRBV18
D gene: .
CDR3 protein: CASSPRALEEKLFF
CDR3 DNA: TGTGCCAGCTCACCCAGGGCTCTAGAAGAAAAACTGTTTTTT

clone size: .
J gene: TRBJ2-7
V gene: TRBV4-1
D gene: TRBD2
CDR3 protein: CASSRGLAGNYEQYF
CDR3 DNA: TGCGCCAGCAGCCGCGGACTAGCGGGGAACTACGAGCAGTACTTC

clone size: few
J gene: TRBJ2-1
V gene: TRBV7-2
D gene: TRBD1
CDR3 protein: CASSSDRGALFF
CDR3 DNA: TGTGCCAGCAGCTCCGACAGGGGAGCCCTGTTCTTC

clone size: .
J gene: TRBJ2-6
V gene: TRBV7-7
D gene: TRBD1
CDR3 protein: CASSLGGQGDSGANVLTF
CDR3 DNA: TGTGCCAGCAGCTTAGGGGGACAGGGAGACTCTGGGGCCAACGTCCTGACTTTC

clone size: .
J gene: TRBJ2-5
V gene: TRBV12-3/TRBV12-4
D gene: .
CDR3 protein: CASTPRGGGETQYF
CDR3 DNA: TGTGCCAGCACCCCCAGGGGCGGAGGAGAGACCCAGTACTTC

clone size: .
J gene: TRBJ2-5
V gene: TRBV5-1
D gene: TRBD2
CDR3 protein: CASSLGSGRSGETQYF
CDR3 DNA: TGCGCCAGCAGCTTGGGCAGCGGGAGGTCAGGAGAGACCCAGTACTTC

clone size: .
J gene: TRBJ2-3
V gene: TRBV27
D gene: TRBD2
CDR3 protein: CASRDSGRGPDTQYF
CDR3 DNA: TGTGCCAGCAGGGATAGCGGGAGGGGTCCAGATACGCAGTATTTT

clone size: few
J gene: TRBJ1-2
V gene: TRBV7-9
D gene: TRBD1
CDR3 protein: CASSLRQGWDGYTF
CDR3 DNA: TGTGCCAGCAGCTTACGACAGGGGTGGGATGGCTACACCTTC

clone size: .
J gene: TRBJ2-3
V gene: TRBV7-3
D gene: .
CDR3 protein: CASSLGGGVQRYTQYF
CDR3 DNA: TGTGCCAGCAGCTTAGGAGGCGGGGTCCAAAGGTATACGCAGTATTTT

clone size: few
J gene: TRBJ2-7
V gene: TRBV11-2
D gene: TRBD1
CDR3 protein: CASSVLTGHEQYF
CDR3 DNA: TGTGCCAGCAGCGTATTGACAGGGCACGAGCAGTACTTC

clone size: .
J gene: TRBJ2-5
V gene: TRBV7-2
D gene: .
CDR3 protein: CASSLAPAQETQYF
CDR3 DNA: TGTGCCAGCAGCTTAGCGCCAGCACAAGAGACCCAGTACTTC

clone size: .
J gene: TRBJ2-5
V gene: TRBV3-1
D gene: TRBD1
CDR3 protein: CASSDKTGVYETQYF
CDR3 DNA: TGTGCCAGCAGTGACAAGACAGGGGTATACGAGACCCAGTACTTC

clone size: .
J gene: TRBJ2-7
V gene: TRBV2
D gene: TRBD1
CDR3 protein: CASSRQGQGEQYF
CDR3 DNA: TGTGCCAGCAGTAGACAGGGCCAGGGGGAGCAGTACTTC

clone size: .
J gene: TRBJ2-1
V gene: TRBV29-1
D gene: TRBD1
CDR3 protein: CSVRSNRGVNEQFF
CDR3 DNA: TGCAGCGTACGATCGAACAGGGGGGTAAATGAGCAGTTCTTC

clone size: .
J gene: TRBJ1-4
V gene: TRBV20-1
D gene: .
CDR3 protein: CSASLPISRDEKLFF
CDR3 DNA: TGCAGTGCTAGTCTTCCGATCTCCAGGGATGAAAAACTGTTTTTT

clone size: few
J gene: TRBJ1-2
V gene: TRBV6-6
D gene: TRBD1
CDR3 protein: CASSGPSTGADYGYTF
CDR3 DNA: TGTGCCAGCAGTGGTCCGTCGACAGGGGCTGACTATGGCTACACCTTC

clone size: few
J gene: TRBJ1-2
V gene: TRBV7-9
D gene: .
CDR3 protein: CASSPIGPGNGYTF
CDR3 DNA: TGTGCCAGCAGTCCTATAGGGCCCGGCAATGGCTACACCTTC

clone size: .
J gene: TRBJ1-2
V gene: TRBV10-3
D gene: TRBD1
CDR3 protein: CAISRGTGNAYGYTF
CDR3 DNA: TGTGCCATCAGCAGGGGGACAGGGAACGCCTATGGCTACACCTTC

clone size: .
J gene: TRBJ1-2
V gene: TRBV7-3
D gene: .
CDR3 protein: CASSLITRDHSYGYTF
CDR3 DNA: TGTGCCAGCAGCTTAATTACGCGGGATCACTCGTATGGCTACACCTTC

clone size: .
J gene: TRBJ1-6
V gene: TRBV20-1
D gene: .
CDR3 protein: CSARDLGRDGGDSPLHF
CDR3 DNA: TGCAGTGCTAGAGATCTAGGAAGGGACGGGGGGGATTCACCCCTCCACTTT